One T cell receptor (beta chain) is described in this entry. No antigen is known for it. Libraries were prepared by immunoSEQ multiplex PCR; TCRdb keeps only in-frame clonotypes and omits some of them. Of approximately 110,000 clones listed, about 90% are singletons. Germline V lookup: CDR1 SEHNR, CDR2 FQNEAQ (reference sequence). The V end was cut by 5 bases, the J end by 2 bases, with 15 bases between. The CDR3 length is 15 residues. This sample was included in a study of T cell responses to AZD1222 COVID-19 vaccine. Study details: Samples with a second dose at about 4 or about 12 weeks were pooled together.

Overall study results and limits: Epitopes outside B.1.351 and B.1.1.7 mutated regions reportedly drew nearly half of spike TCRs. Without day 14 samples, only post-peak T cell repertoires were studied. Spike-specific TCR breadth and depth both grew after two AZD1222 doses.

V gene TRBV7-9 combines with J gene TRBJ1-2; unclear D gene. The sample in question was peripheral blood, obtained on day 0 of AZD1222 vaccination. The clonotype comes from an adult in good health. CDR3 residues: CASSPSREENYGYTF. CDR3 DNA sequence: TGTGCCAGCAGCCCGTCTCGGGAGGAGAACTATGGCTACACCTTC.